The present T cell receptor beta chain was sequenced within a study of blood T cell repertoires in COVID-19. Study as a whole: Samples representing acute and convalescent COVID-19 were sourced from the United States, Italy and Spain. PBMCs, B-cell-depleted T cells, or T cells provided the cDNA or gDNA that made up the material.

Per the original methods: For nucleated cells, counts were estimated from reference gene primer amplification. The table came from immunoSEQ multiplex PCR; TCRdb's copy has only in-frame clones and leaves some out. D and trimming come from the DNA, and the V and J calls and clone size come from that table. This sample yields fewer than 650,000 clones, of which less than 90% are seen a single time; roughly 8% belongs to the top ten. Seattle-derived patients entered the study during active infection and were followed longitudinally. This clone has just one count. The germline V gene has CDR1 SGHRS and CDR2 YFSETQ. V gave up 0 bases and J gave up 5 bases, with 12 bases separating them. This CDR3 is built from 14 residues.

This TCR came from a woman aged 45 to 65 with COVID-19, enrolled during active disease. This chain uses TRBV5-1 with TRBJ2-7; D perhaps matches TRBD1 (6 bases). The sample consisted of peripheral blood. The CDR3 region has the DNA TGCGCCAGCAGCTTGGAACAGGGCGCGGACGAGCAGTACTTC. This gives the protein CASSLEQGADEQYF.